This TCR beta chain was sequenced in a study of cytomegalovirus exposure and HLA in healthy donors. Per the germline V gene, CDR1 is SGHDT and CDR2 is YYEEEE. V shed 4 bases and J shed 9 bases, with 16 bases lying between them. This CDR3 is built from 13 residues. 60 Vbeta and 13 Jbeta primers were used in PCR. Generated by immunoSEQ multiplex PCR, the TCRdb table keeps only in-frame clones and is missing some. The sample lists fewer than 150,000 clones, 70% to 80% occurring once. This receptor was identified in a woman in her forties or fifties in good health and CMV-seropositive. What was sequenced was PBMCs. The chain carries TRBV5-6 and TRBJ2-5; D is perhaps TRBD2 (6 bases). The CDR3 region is CASSRDGPGAQYF. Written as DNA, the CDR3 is TGTGCCAGCAGCAGGGACGGACCGGGGGCCCAGTACTTC.